These 29 T cell receptor beta chains were sequenced from one sample in a study of blood T cell repertoires in COVID-19. TCRdb keeps only in-frame clones here, not all; method: immunoSEQ multiplex PCR. The table has fewer than 500,000 clones, roughly 89% seen once. Sequencing was performed on peripheral blood. Every receptor here comes from a woman aged 25 to 45 with active or convalescent COVID-19.

This clone was seen only a few times. The CDR3 coding sequence is TGTGCCAGCAGCGAAGAACGGGGACTAGCGGGAGTCAAGTACTTC. Amino acids: CASSEERGLAGVKYF. The chain combines TRBV5-4 with TRBJ2-7; 14 nucleotides match TRBD2. The germline CDR1 and CDR2 sequences are SGHNT and YYREEE (reference sequence). The ends lost 4 bases at V and 11 bases at J; junction bases unmatched: 11. CDR3 length equals 15 residues.

V and J are TRBV6-4 and TRBJ2-3, with 10 bases lining up with TRBD1. Germline V gene data show CDR1 as MRHNA and CDR2 as SNTAGT. The CDR3 length is 15 residues. V lost 6 bases to trimming and J lost 4 bases; unmatched junction nucleotides: 7. The CDR3 DNA sequence: TGTGCCAGCAGCCACGGACAGGGGGGACCAGATACGCAGTATTTT. Protein sequence: CASSHGQGGPDTQYF.

The chain employs TRBV5-1 and TRBJ1-4, with 9 bases lining up with TRBD1. Germline loops: CDR1 SGHRS, CDR2 YFSETQ. Unmatched junction bases numbered 12, after V lost 4 bases and J lost 8 bases. The CDR3 has 16 residues. In nucleotides, the CDR3 is TGCGCCAGCAGCCCAACCTGGACAGGGGACCGAGAAAAACTGTTTTTT. Residues: CASSPTWTGDREKLFF.

The genes are TRBV19 and TRBJ2-4, with 10 bases matching TRBD1. The CDR3 consists of 19 residues. The ends lost 5 bases at V and 2 bases at J; junction bases unmatched: 15. Germline loops: CDR1 LNHDA, CDR2 SQIVND (reference sequence). DNA of the CDR3: TGTGCCAGTAGTCTGGGACAGGGGCCTTCTCCGTGGTCCAAAAACATTCAGTACTTC. Translated: CASSLGQGPSPWSKNIQYF.

The chain joins TRBV6-5 to TRBJ2-7, with 8 bases that match TRBD1. The J segment lost 4 bases and the V segment lost 6 bases, leaving 8 bases of the junction unmatched. CDR1 MNHEY and CDR2 SVGAGI come from the germline V gene. The CDR3 spans 14 residues. This chain's CDR3 is CASRHRDRLYEQYF. CDR3 DNA: TGTGCCAGCAGGCACCGGGACAGGTTATACGAGCAGTACTTC.

The chain joins TRBV13 to TRBJ2-3; no firm D call. Deletions cut 3 bases from V and 2 bases from J, with 15 bases between. CDR1 PRHDT and CDR2 FYEKMQ come from the germline V gene (reference sequence). The CDR3 loop spans 16 amino acids. In DNA, the CDR3 is TGTGCCAGCAGCTTCGGTATCCCACCTTTCACAGATACGCAGTATTTT. Translated: CASSFGIPPFTDTQYF.

The chain recombines TRBV5-6 with TRBJ2-5, with 10 nucleotides matching TRBD2. Germline assignment: CDR1 SGHDT and CDR2 YYEEEE. The CDR3 contains 15 residues. V lost 7 bases, J lost 2 bases, and 8 bases stayed unmatched. The CDR3 DNA sequence: TGTGCCAGCCAACCTGGACTAGCGGTACAAGAGACCCAGTACTTC. Translating gives CASQPGLAVQETQYF.

The chain employs TRBV5-1 and TRBJ2-1, with TRBD1 matching over 7 bases. With V trimmed by 0 bases and J by 6 bases, 3 bases remained unmatched. Germline V gene sequence: CDR1 SGHRS, CDR2 YFSETQ. The CDR3 extends over 14 amino acids. The CDR3 sequence is CASSLEQGTNEQFF. CDR3 coding DNA: TGCGCCAGCAGCTTGGAACAGGGGACCAATGAGCAGTTCTTC. The full variable domain, rest sourced from reference TRBV5-1 and TRBJ2-1, is KAGVTQTPRYLIKTRGQQVTLSCSPISGHRSVSWYQQTPGQGLQFLFEYFSETQRNKGNFPGRFSGRQFSNSRSEMNVSTLELGDSALYLCASSLEQGTNEQFFGPGTRLTVL.

The chain combines TRBV11-3 with TRBJ1-1; D is unclear. V lost 4 bases to trimming and J lost 6 bases, with 15 bases between them. The CDR3 extends over 14 amino acids. Germline CDR1 SGHNT, CDR2 YENEEA. Here the CDR3 reads CASSSGSSVSEAFF. The CDR3 DNA is TGTGCCAGCAGCTCCGGGTCTAGTGTCTCTGAAGCTTTCTTT.

This chain joins TRBV9 and TRBJ1-4; D gene uncertain. Germline assignment: CDR1 SGDLS and CDR2 YYNGEE. Trimming stripped 4 bases from V and 0 bases from J, with 10 bases between. The CDR3 length is 15 residues. The CDR3 nucleotides read TGTGCCAGCAGCCCCCACCCGGCAACTAATGAAAAACTGTTTTTT. Encoded protein: CASSPHPATNEKLFF.

The chain joins TRBV2 to TRBJ2-7, with 8 bases lining up with TRBD1. The CDR3 sequence is 16 residues long. Germline values: CDR1 SNHLY, CDR2 FYNNEI. After removal of 6 bases from V and 4 bases from J, the junction contained 14 bases not matched to a gene. CDR3 protein: CASSTSLDRATYEQYF. The CDR3 nucleotides read TGTGCCAGCAGCACCAGCCTGGACAGGGCAACATACGAGCAGTACTTC.

V gene TRBV1 combines with J gene TRBJ1-2. TRBV1 is deemed a pseudogene. The CDR3 sequence is 16 residues long. The CDR3 DNA follows: TGCACCAGCAGCCAAGATGAGAGGAGCTCTAACTATGGCTACACCTTC. This encodes CTSSQDERSSNYGYTF.

The gene calls are TRBV7-9 and TRBJ1-4; D unclear. Germline V CDR1 and CDR2: SEHNR, FQNEAQ (reference sequence). V lost 1 base to trimming and J lost 2 bases, with 8 bases between them. The CDR3 consists of 15 residues. CDR3 protein: CASSLVANTNEKLFF. The CDR3 DNA reads as TGTGCCAGCAGCTTAGTAGCTAATACTAATGAAAAACTGTTTTTT.

As for this clone: Other DNA variants within this sample encode the same CDR3. The rearrangement joins TRBV2 to TRBJ2-3; possible D gene TRBD2, 6 bases. Trimming took 5 bases from V and 6 from J, leaving 9 bases between them. CDR1 and CDR2 from the germline V gene are SNHLY and FYNNEI. The CDR3 consists of 12 residues. Here the CDR3 reads CASSRGTDTQYF. The CDR3 DNA reads TGTGCCAGCAGTCGCGGGACTGATACGCAGTATTTT.

This clone was detected once. V is TRBV24-1 and J is TRBJ2-2; 8 bases agree with TRBD2. The V gene's germline CDR1 is KGHDR and CDR2 SFDVKD. V lost 3 bases, J lost 0 bases, and 11 bases stayed unmatched. The CDR3 has 19 residues. The CDR3 nucleotides are TGTGCCACCAGTGATGGGACGGGACTAGTCAACGCGAACACCGGGGAGCTGTTTTTT. Its translation: CATSDGTGLVNANTGELFF.

This sequence joins TRBV2 and TRBJ2-1; no reliable D call. The CDR3 length is 15 residues. V shed 5 bases and J shed 0 bases, with 11 bases lying between them. Per the germline V gene, CDR1 is SNHLY and CDR2 is FYNNEI. CDR3 DNA sequence: TGTGCCAGCAGTCCCGACAAGAGCTCCTACAATGAGCAGTTCTTC. Protein: CASSPDKSSYNEQFF.

The chain combines TRBV5-1 with TRBJ1-2; 7 nucleotides agree with TRBD1. Germline-derived CDR1 and CDR2 are SGHRS and YFSETQ. Germline trimming cut 7 bases from V and 2 bases from J; bases unmatched to any gene: 8. The CDR3 is 14 amino acids. The CDR3 region has the DNA TGCGCCAGCCGGACAGGAGATGAAAACTATGGCTACACCTTC. As protein: CASRTGDENYGYTF.

In its sample, this clone was seen a few times. The CDR3: CASSLPVGYPEIVGETQYF. The CDR3 nucleotides read TGTGCCAGCAGCTTACCAGTCGGCTACCCGGAGATTGTTGGTGAGACCCAGTACTTC. V gene TRBV7-2 combines with J gene TRBJ2-5; D unresolved. V gave up 2 bases and J gave up 5 bases, with 27 bases separating them. CDR3 length: 19 amino acids. Germline CDR1 SGHTA, CDR2 FQGNSA.

V usage is TRBV6-4 and J usage is TRBJ1-1; D unclear. V gave up 6 bases and J gave up 4 bases, with 12 bases separating them. Germline values: CDR1 MRHNA, CDR2 SNTAGT. The CDR3 extends over 13 amino acids. The CDR3 region is CASSPDAGTEAFF. Here the CDR3 DNA reads TGTGCCAGCAGCCCGGACGCGGGCACTGAAGCTTTCTTT.

The genes are TRBV27 and TRBJ1-5; D is ambiguous. Germline V CDR1 and CDR2: MNHEY, SMNVEV (reference sequence). The CDR3 totals 15 residues. Trimming stripped 5 bases from V and 0 bases from J, with 11 bases between. In DNA form, the CDR3 reads TGTGCCAGCAGTCCTCGACTCAATAGCAATCAGCCCCAGCATTTT. The encoded protein is CASSPRLNSNQPQHF.

As concerns this clone: The sample carries other DNA sequences with the same CDR3. The V call is TRBV3-1 (or the pseudogene TRBV3-2), the J call TRBJ2-7; 12 bases align to TRBD2. The V segment lost 1 base and the J segment 1 base; nucleotides outside the gene matches: 2. Germline CDR1 and CDR2: LGHDT and YNNKEL (reference sequence). This CDR3 has 16 amino acids. CDR3 DNA: TGTGCCAGCAGCCAAGGCCTAGCGGGAGGGTCCTACGAGCAGTACTTC. Its translation: CASSQGLAGGSYEQYF.

J is TRBJ1-1 and V is TRBV5-1; D is uncertain. The CDR3 contains 16 residues. CDR1 and CDR2 from the germline V gene are SGHRS and YFSETQ. Trimming left V 3 bases short and J 0 bases short, with 15 bases between. This chain's CDR3 is CASSSLGTMVNTEAFF. In DNA form, the CDR3 reads TGCGCCAGCAGCTCATTGGGTACTATGGTGAACACTGAAGCTTTCTTT.

This chain joins TRBV6-4 and TRBJ2-3; 7 bases line up with TRBD2. The V gene's germline CDR1 is MRHNA and CDR2 SNTAGT. This CDR3 region has 15 residues. V lost 3 bases, J lost 5 bases, and 8 bases stayed unmatched. CDR3 DNA sequence: TGTGCCAGCAGTGAGGCCACCATAGCGGGAGATACGCAGTATTTT. Protein sequence: CASSEATIAGDTQYF.

On this clone: Relative to the germline gene, one junction end is altered; a read error may explain this. The chain employs TRBV7-9 and TRBJ1-4; D may be TRBD1 (5 bases). Germline V lookup: CDR1 SEHNR, CDR2 FQNEAQ (reference sequence). This CDR3 spans 12 amino acids. This chain's CDR3 is CASSGGYEILFF. CDR3 nucleotides: TGTGCCAGCTCCGGGGGTTACGAAATACTGTTTTTT. The complete variable domain, with remaining parts taken from reference TRBV7-9 and TRBJ1-4, reads DTGVSQNPRHKITKRGQNVTFRCDPISEHNRLYWYRQTLGQGPEFLTYFQNEAQLEKSRLLSDRFSAERPKGSFSTLEIQRTEQGDSAMYLCASSGGYEILFFGSGTQLSVL.

The J gene is TRBJ1-2, the V gene TRBV7-9; D remains ambiguous. The CDR3 is 15 residues long. Germline lookup yields CDR1 SEHNR and CDR2 FQNEAQ (reference sequence). V was clipped by 5 bases and J by 6 bases, with 19 bases between them. The CDR3, as DNA: TGTGCCAGCAGCCCACCCCCCGGAGACGAGCATGGCTACACCTTC. Translation gives CASSPPPGDEHGYTF. Supplemented by reference TRBV7-9 and TRBJ1-2, the full variable domain reads DTGVSQNPRHKITKRGQNVTFRCDPISEHNRLYWYRQTLGQGPEFLTYFQNEAQLEKSRLLSDRFSAERPKGSFSTLEIQRTEQGDSAMYLCASSPPPGDEHGYTFGSGTRLTVV.

The V call is TRBV27, the J call TRBJ2-7, with D tentatively TRBD1 (6 bases). Germline CDR1 reads MNHEY; CDR2 reads SMNVEV (reference sequence). Trimming shortened V by 8 bases and J by 1 base, and 12 bases separated the two germline ends. The CDR3 sequence is 13 residues long. The CDR3 protein is CASASRGSYEQYF. CDR3 sequence (DNA): TGTGCCAGCGCCTCCAGGGGTTCCTACGAGCAGTACTTC.

The chain combines TRBV7-6 with TRBJ2-5, with 7 bases aligning to TRBD2. In germline, CDR1 is SGHVS, CDR2 FNYEAQ. The length of the CDR3 is 17 residues. The V segment lost 0 bases and the J segment 7 bases; nucleotides outside the gene matches: 14. The CDR3 sequence is CASSLAQPGFSGGTQYF. The CDR3 nucleotides read TGTGCCAGCAGCTTAGCCCAGCCGGGGTTTTCGGGGGGGACCCAGTACTTC.

This chain connects TRBV4-1 to TRBJ1-4; D is ambiguous. V was cut by 0 bases and J by 8 bases, with 7 bases left in between. Germline CDR1 reads MGHRA; CDR2 reads YSYEKL. The CDR3 consists of 13 residues. In DNA, the CDR3 is TGCGCCAGCAGCCAAGATCGACAAGAAAAACTGTTTTTT. It translates to CASSQDRQEKLFF.

This clone turned up a few times. The same CDR3 can be traced to other DNA sequences in this sample. The chain has TRBV27 and TRBJ1-4; D not certain. The CDR3 is 14 residues long. The ends were cut back, 2 bases at V and 3 bases at J, with 7 bases in the middle. Germline V gene lookup returns CDR1 MNHEY and CDR2 SMNVEV (reference sequence). CDR3 bases: TGTGCCAGCAGTTTACCGGGAGCTAATGAAAAACTGTTTTTT. Amino acid sequence: CASSLPGANEKLFF.